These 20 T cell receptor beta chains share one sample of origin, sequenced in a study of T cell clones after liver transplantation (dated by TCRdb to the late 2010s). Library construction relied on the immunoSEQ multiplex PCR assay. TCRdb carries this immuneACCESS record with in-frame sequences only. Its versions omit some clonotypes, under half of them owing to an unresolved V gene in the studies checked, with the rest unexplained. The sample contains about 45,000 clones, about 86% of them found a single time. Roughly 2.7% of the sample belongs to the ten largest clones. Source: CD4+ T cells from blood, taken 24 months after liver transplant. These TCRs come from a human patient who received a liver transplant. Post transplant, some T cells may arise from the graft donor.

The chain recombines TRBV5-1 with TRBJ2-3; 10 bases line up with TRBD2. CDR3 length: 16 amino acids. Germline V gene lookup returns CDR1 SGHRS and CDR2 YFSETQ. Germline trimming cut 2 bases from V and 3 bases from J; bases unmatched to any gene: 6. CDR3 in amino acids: CASSFPSGSGTDTQYF. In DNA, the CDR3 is TGCGCCAGCAGCTTCCCTAGCGGGAGTGGAACAGATACGCAGTATTTT.

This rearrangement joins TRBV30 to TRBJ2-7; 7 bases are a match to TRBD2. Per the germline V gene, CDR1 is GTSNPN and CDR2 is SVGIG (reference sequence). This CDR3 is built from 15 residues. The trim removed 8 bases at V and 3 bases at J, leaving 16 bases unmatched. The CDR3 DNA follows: TGTGCCGGGGAGTTAGTCGCGGGAGCAGTCTACGAGCAGTACTTC. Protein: CAGELVAGAVYEQYF.

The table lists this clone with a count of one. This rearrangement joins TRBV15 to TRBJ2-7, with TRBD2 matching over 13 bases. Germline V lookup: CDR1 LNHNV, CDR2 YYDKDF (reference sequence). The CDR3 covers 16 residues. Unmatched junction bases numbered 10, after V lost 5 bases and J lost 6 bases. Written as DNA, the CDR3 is TGTGCCACCAGCGGCGCCGGGACTAGCGGGATCCGCGAGCAGTACTTC. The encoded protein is CATSGAGTSGIREQYF.

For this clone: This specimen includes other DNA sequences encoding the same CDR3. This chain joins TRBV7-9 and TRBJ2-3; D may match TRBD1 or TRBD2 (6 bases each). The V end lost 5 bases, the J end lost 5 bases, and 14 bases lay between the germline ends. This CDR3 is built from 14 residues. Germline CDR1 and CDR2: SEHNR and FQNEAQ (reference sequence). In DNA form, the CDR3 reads TGTGCCAGCAGCCTCGGGGGCCGGGGAGATACGCAGTATTTT. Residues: CASSLGGRGDTQYF.

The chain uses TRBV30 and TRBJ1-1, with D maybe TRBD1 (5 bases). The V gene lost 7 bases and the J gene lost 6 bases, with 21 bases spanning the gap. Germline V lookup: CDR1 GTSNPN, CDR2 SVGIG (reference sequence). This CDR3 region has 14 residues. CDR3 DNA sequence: TGTGCCTACCGTCCCGGGACGTCCCGTTCTGAAGCTTTCTTT. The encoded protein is CAYRPGTSRSEAFF.

The CDR3 DNA reads as TGTGCCAGCCACTCCGGGACAGGGCGGGCTGAAGCTTTCTTT. This gives the protein CASHSGTGRAEAFF. This chain connects TRBV6-6 to TRBJ1-1, with 9 bases that match TRBD1. CDR1 MNHNY and CDR2 SVGAGI come from the germline V gene (reference sequence). The V segment lost 8 bases and the J segment 6 bases; nucleotides outside the gene matches: 10. The CDR3 runs to 14 residues.

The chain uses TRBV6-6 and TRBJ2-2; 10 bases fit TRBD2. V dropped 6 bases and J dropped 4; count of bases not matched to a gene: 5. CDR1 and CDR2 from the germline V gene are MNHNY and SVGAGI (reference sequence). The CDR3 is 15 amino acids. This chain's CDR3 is CASSSSGSGTGELFF. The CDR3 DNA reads TGTGCCAGCAGCTCTAGCGGGAGTGGCACCGGGGAGCTGTTTTTT.

The CDR3, as DNA: TGTGCCAGCAGTTCCGCCACTGAAGCTTTCTTT. Amino acid sequence: CASSSATEAFF. This chain uses TRBV27 with TRBJ1-1; D not certain. This CDR3 region has 11 residues. Germline CDR1 MNHEY, CDR2 SMNVEV (reference sequence). Trimming removed 4 bases at V and 4 bases at J, with 4 bases between.

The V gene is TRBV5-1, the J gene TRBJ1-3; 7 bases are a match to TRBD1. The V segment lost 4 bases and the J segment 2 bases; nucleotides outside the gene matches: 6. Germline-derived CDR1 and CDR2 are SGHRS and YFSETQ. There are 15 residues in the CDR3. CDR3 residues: CASSGLGTAGNTIYF. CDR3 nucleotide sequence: TGCGCCAGCAGCGGCCTCGGGACAGCTGGAAACACCATATATTTT.

The CDR3 DNA sequence: TGTGCCAGCAGTGCTAGGCAGAATGGCAATCAGCCCCAGCATTTT. It is translated as CASSARQNGNQPQHF. The gene calls are TRBV2 and TRBJ1-5; D remains ambiguous. The CDR3 sequence is 15 residues long. V shed 4 bases and J shed 2 bases, with 12 bases lying between them. Germline values: CDR1 SNHLY, CDR2 FYNNEI.

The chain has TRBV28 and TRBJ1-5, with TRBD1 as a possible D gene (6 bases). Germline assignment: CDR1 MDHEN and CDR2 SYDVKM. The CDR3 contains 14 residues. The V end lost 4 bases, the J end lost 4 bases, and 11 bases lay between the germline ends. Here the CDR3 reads CASSSDSSNQPQHF. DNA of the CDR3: TGTGCCAGCAGTTCGGACAGTTCTAATCAGCCCCAGCATTTT.

The chain's CDR3 is CASSGRGLNNSPLHF. CDR3 DNA sequence: TGCGCCAGCAGCGGGCGAGGGCTAAATAATTCACCCCTCCACTTT. The chain employs TRBV5-1 and TRBJ1-6; no reliable D call. Germline CDR1 is SGHRS and CDR2 is YFSETQ. Trimming removed 4 bases from V and 5 bases from J, with 13 bases in between. This CDR3 has 15 amino acids.

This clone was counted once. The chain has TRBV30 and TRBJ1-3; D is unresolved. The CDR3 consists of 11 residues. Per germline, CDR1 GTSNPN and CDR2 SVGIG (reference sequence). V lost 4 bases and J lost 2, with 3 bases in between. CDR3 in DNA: TGTGCCTGGAATCCTGGAAACACCATATATTTT. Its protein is CAWNPGNTIYF.

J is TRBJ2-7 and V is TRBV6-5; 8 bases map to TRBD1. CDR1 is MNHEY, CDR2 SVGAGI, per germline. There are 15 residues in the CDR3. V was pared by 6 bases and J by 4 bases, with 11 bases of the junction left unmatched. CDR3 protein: CASRYTGTGAYEQYF. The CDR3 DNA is TGTGCCAGCAGATATACCGGGACAGGAGCATACGAGCAGTACTTC.

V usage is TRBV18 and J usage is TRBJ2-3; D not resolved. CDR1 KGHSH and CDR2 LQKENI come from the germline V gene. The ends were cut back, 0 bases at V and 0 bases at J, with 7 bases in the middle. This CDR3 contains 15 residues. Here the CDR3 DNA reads TGTGCCAGCTCACCACCGTTACAGAGCACAGATACGCAGTATTTT. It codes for CASSPPLQSTDTQYF.

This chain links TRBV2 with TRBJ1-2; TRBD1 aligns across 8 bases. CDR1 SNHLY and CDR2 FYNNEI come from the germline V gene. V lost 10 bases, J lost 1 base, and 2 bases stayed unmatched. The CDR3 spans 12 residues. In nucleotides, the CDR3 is TGTGCCACAGGACAGGGTAACTATGGCTACACCTTC. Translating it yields CATGQGNYGYTF.

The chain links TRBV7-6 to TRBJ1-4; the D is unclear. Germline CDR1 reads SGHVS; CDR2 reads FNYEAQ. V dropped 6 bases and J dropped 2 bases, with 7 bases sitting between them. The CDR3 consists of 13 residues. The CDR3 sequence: CASSRGTNEKLFF. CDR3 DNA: TGTGCCAGCAGTAGAGGGACTAATGAAAAACTGTTTTTT.

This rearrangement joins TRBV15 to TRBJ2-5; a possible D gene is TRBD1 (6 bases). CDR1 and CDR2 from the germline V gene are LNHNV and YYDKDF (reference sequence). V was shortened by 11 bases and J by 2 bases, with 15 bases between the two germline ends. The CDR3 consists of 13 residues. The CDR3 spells CASARDKQETQYF. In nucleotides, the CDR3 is TGTGCCTCCGCCCGGGACAAGCAAGAGACCCAGTACTTC.

The CDR3 reads CASSLAVGGRQETQYF. The CDR3 DNA is TGTGCCAGCAGCTTAGCGGTAGGGGGCAGGCAAGAGACCCAGTACTTC. The chain couples TRBV7-6 to TRBJ2-5, with 7 nucleotides matching TRBD1. Losses at the gene ends were 0 bases for V and 2 bases for J; bases not matched to a gene: 6. Looked up from germline, CDR1 is SGHVS and CDR2 is FNYEAQ. This CDR3 contains 16 residues.

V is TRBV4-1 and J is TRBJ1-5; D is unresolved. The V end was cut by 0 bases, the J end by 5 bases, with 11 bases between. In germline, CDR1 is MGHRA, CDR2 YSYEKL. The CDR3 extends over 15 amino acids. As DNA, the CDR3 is TGCGCCAGCAGCCAAGAGGGCTTTGGGGATCAGCCCCAGCATTTT. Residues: CASSQEGFGDQPQHF.